Below are 18 T cell receptor beta chains sequenced from a single sample in a study of blood T cell repertoires in COVID-19. Clones were read by immunoSEQ multiplex PCR, and TCRdb kept only the in-frame ones, dropping some. Of some 160,000 clones in the sample, nearly 80% were seen once. Sequencing used peripheral blood. The receptor set was obtained from a woman aged 80 or over with acute or convalescent COVID-19.

V usage is TRBV13 and J usage is TRBJ1-6; D is perhaps TRBD1 (5 bases). V lost 2 bases, J lost 7 bases, and 27 bases lay in between. This CDR3 contains 20 residues. From germline, CDR1 is PRHDT and CDR2 FYEKMQ (reference sequence). The CDR3 DNA reads TGTGCCAGCAGCTTAAGTCGCGACCGGGCCCGCGGGGGAAGGAATTCACCCCTCCACTTT. Residues: CASSLSRDRARGGRNSPLHF.

This clone was found a few times. The chain combines TRBV5-5 with TRBJ2-7; TRBD1 is a possible D gene (5 bases). V lost 0 bases and J lost 8, with 12 bases in between. The CDR3 covers 13 residues. Germline CDR1 SGHKS, CDR2 YYEKEE (reference sequence). The CDR3 nucleotides read TGTGCCAGCAGCTTGGGACAGCTGGAGAAGCAGTACTTC. This codes for CASSLGQLEKQYF.

This sequence joins TRBV5-1 and TRBJ2-5; 11 nucleotides match TRBD2. Germline assignment: CDR1 SGHRS and CDR2 YFSETQ. The CDR3 covers 14 residues. Germline trimming cut 3 bases from V and 3 bases from J; bases unmatched to any gene: 1. The CDR3 region has the DNA TGCGCCAGCAGCTCTAGCGGGGGGAAAGAGACCCAGTACTTC. Its translation is CASSSSGGKETQYF. The full variable domain, with the rest looked up from reference TRBV5-1 and TRBJ2-5, is KAGVTQTPRYLIKTRGQQVTLSCSPISGHRSVSWYQQTPGQGLQFLFEYFSETQRNKGNFPGRFSGRQFSNSRSEMNVSTLELGDSALYLCASSSSGGKETQYFGPGTRLLVL.

A few counts support this clone. The chain combines TRBV10-2 with TRBJ2-1; 8 bases agree with TRBD2. CDR3 length: 14 amino acids. Germline CDR1 is WSHSY and CDR2 is SAAADI. V was pared by 6 bases and J by 4 bases, with 5 bases of the junction left unmatched. In DNA form, the CDR3 reads TGCGCCAGCAGAGGCACTAGCGGTTACAATGAGCAGTTCTTC. It is translated as CASRGTSGYNEQFF.

This chain connects TRBV6-5 to TRBJ1-4, with a weak D call TRBD1 (6 bases). The length of the CDR3 is 15 residues. Trimming left V 6 bases short and J 3 bases short, with 14 bases between. Germline CDR1 and CDR2: MNHEY and SVGAGI. CDR3 sequence: CASSTGLSANEKLFF. The CDR3 region has the DNA TGTGCCAGCAGCACAGGGTTATCGGCTAATGAAAAACTGTTTTTT.

V and J are TRBV3-1 (or the pseudogene TRBV3-2) and TRBJ2-7; D may be TRBD2 (5 bases). CDR3 length: 12 residues. Germline lookup yields CDR1 LGHDT and CDR2 YNNKEL (reference sequence). Between the trimmed V and J ends, which lost 3 bases and 6 bases, there was a span of 9 bases. The CDR3 protein is CASSQGSSEQYF. CDR3 bases: TGTGCCAGCAGCCAGGGGAGCTCCGAGCAGTACTTC.

V is TRBV5-1 and J is TRBJ2-2; D possibly corresponds to TRBD1 (6 bases). Trimming removed 3 bases at V and 0 bases at J, with 12 bases between. The CDR3 runs to 16 residues. Germline V CDR1 and CDR2: SGHRS, YFSETQ. The CDR3 sequence is CASSSRTDSNTGELFF. CDR3 bases: TGCGCCAGCAGCTCCCGGACAGATTCGAACACCGGGGAGCTGTTTTTT.

This chain connects TRBV28 to TRBJ2-7, with D maybe TRBD2 (7 bases). V was pared by 7 bases and J by 7 bases, with 20 bases between. The V gene's germline CDR1 is MDHEN and CDR2 SYDVKM. The CDR3 runs 14 residues. DNA for the CDR3: TGTGCCAGCACCCCTCTGACGGGGGGCTTGGAGCAGTACTTC. Protein sequence: CASTPLTGGLEQYF.

In its sample, this clone was seen once. This chain joins TRBV14 and TRBJ2-1, with no clear D. Germline V gene lookup returns CDR1 SGHDN and CDR2 FVKESK. This CDR3 region has 19 residues. Trimming pared 0 bases from V and 3 bases from J, leaving 21 bases between. As DNA, the CDR3 is TGTGCCAGCAGCCAAGATACGTGGTCTATACAGTTCGTCTACAATGAGCAGTTCTTC. This translates into CASSQDTWSIQFVYNEQFF.

The chain is built from TRBV7-2 and TRBJ1-3; 8 bases are shared with TRBD1. Unmatched junction bases numbered 6, after V lost 1 base and J lost 4 bases. Germline assignment: CDR1 SGHTA and CDR2 FQGNSA. The CDR3 covers 16 residues. The CDR3 region is CASSLGQGKGGNTIYF. For the CDR3, the DNA is TGTGCCAGCAGCTTAGGACAGGGGAAGGGCGGAAACACCATATATTTT.

The V and J genes are TRBV29-1 and TRBJ2-7; D is ambiguous. CDR1 is SQVTM and CDR2 is ANQGSEA in the germline V gene. The CDR3 runs to 11 residues. With 4 bases removed from V and 3 bases from J, the gap between germline ends came to 7 bases. CDR3 loop: CSVVQNYEQYF. The CDR3 nucleotides are TGCAGCGTTGTACAGAACTACGAGCAGTACTTC.

The chain joins TRBV6-5 to TRBJ1-5; the match to TRBD1 covers 8 bases. Germline values: CDR1 MNHEY, CDR2 SVGAGI. This CDR3 region has 12 residues. V was pared by 10 bases and J by 5 bases, with 4 bases of the junction left unmatched. CDR3 coding DNA: TGTGCCACCTCAGGGGGCTATCAGCCCCAGCATTTT. Translating it yields CATSGGYQPQHF.

The chain is built from TRBV7-9 and TRBJ2-2, with TRBD2 identical over 8 bases. Germline CDR1 SEHNR, CDR2 FQNEAQ (reference sequence). The CDR3 consists of 16 residues. Trimming at V came to 2 bases and at J to 4 bases, leaving 6 bases not matched to a gene. CDR3 sequence (DNA): TGTGCCAGCAGCTTATCTTCCGGGAGGGTCACCGGGGAGCTGTTTTTT. Translating it yields CASSLSSGRVTGELFF. The full variable domain, in which reference TRBV7-9 and TRBJ2-2 provide the parts outside the CDR3, is DTGVSQNPRHKITKRGQNVTFRCDPISEHNRLYWYRQTLGQGPEFLTYFQNEAQLEKSRLLSDRFSAERPKGSFSTLEIQRTEQGDSAMYLCASSLSSGRVTGELFFGEGSRLTVL.

J is TRBJ2-1 and V is TRBV11-3; TRBD2 might be the D (7 bases). The CDR3 is 15 residues long. Germline V gives CDR1 SGHNT, CDR2 YENEEA. V was cut by 8 bases and J by 2 bases, with 16 bases left in between. CDR3 region: CASAWGGSTYNEQFF. CDR3 DNA: TGTGCCAGCGCGTGGGGGGGCTCGACCTACAATGAGCAGTTCTTC.

A note on this clone: The junction departs from germline at one end; a sequencing error may be responsible. This chain links TRBV3-1 (or the pseudogene TRBV3-2) with TRBJ1-4; D is unclear. Germline CDR1 and CDR2: LGHDT and YNNKEL (reference sequence). The CDR3 contains 15 residues. CDR3 residues: CASSQGLTTNGKLFF. CDR3 bases: TGTGCCAGCAGCCAAGGTCTGACCACTAATGGAAAACTGTTTTTT.

The chain combines TRBV19 with TRBJ2-2; D perhaps matches TRBD1 (5 bases). V was clipped by 10 bases and J by 4 bases, with 16 bases between them. Looked up from germline, CDR1 is LNHDA and CDR2 is SQIVND (reference sequence). There are 14 residues in the CDR3. This CDR3 is CATSWTSVTGELFF. Written as DNA, the CDR3 is TGTGCCACCAGCTGGACATCAGTCACCGGGGAGCTGTTTTTT.

The chain employs TRBV7-8 and TRBJ1-1, with 8 nucleotides matching TRBD1. Germline values: CDR1 SGHVS, CDR2 FQNEAQ. The junction had 2 bases not matched to a gene; V was cut back by 1 base and J by 7 bases. There are 13 residues in the CDR3. The DNA of the CDR3 is TGTGCCAGCAGCTTAGGGACAGGGAATGAAGCTTTCTTT. Its translation is CASSLGTGNEAFF.

The chain couples TRBV29-1 to TRBJ1-1, with 8 bases aligning to TRBD1. This CDR3 is built from 17 residues. The germline CDR1 and CDR2 sequences are SQVTM and ANQGSEA. V lost 5 bases and J lost 1; bases outside the gene matches: 15. In DNA, the CDR3 is TGCAGCGTTCAGACTTACTATACCGGGACAGGGAACACTGAAGCTTTCTTT. This encodes CSVQTYYTGTGNTEAFF.